The clone carrying this T cell receptor (beta chain) was detected ten times or more. Its antigen is as yet unknown. The study based diagnoses on clinical symptoms, serum thyroxine and TRAb, thyroid ultrasound and orbital computed tomography. The sample is drawn from a study of T cells in Graves' hyperthyroidism and ophthalmopathy. Study conclusions and caveats: Progression to ophthalmopathy was predicted a median of 6.5 months early. Blood held most thyroid clonotypes expanded above 0.001 frequency.

Germline V gene sequence: CDR1 MNHEY, CDR2 SVGEGT. This CDR3 spans 14 amino acids. With 4 bases removed from V and 0 bases from J, the gap between germline ends came to 9 bases. Amplified TCR beta CDR3 regions derived from RNA transcripts. The HTBI primer set was used in a first-round RT-PCR of the TCR CDR3. Via MiXCR, TCRdb re-called the multiplex PCR reads, giving one row per CDR3 protein. Among 640,000 or so distinct CDR3 sequences, 11% to 15% were seen once, and the ten largest hold roughly 7%. The source of this sequence is a woman aged 18-29 years with Graves' ophthalmopathy. The sequenced sample consisted of blood. V is TRBV6-2 or TRBV6-3 and J is TRBJ1-1; unclear D gene. The CDR3 sequence is CASSSSDVNTEAFF. CDR3 sequence (DNA): TGTGCCAGCAGTTCCTCGGACGTGAACACTGAAGCTTTCTTT.